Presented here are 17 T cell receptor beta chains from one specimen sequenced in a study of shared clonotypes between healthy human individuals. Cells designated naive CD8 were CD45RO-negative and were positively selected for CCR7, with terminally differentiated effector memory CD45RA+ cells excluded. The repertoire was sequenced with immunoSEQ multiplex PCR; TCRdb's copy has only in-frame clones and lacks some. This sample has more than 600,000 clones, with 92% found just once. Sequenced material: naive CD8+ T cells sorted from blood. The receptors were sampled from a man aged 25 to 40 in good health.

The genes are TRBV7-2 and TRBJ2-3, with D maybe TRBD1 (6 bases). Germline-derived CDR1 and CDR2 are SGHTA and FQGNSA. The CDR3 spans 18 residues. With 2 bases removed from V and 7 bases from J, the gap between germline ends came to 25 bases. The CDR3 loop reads CASSLIGGGSAGVNTQYF. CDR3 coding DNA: TGTGCCAGCAGCTTAATAGGGGGTGGCTCCGCAGGGGTCAATACGCAGTATTTT.

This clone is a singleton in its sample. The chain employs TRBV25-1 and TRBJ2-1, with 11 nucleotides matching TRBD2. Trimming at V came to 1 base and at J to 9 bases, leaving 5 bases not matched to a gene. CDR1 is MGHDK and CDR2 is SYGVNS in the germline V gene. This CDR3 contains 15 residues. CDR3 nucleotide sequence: TGTGCCAGCAGTGAATCCCTAGCGGGGGGAAGTGAGCAGTTCTTC. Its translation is CASSESLAGGSEQFF.

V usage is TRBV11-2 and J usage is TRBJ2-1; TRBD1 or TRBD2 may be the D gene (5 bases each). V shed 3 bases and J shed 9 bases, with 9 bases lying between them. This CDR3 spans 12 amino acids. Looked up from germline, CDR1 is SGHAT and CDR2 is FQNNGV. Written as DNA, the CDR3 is TGTGCCAGCAGCTTCGGGGCTATTGAGCAGTTCTTC. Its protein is CASSFGAIEQFF.

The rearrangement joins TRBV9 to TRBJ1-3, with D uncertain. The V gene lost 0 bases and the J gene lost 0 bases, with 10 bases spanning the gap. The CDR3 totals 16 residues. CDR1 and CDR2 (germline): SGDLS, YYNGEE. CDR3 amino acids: CASSVGSGFSGNTIYF. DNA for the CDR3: TGTGCCAGCAGCGTAGGATCGGGCTTCTCTGGAAACACCATATATTTT.

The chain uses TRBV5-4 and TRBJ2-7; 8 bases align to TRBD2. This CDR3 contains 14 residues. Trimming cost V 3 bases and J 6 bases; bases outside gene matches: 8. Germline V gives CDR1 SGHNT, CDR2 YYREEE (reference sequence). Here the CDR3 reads CASSSSAGVPEQYF. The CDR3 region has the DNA TGTGCCAGCAGCTCCTCAGCGGGAGTGCCCGAGCAGTACTTC.

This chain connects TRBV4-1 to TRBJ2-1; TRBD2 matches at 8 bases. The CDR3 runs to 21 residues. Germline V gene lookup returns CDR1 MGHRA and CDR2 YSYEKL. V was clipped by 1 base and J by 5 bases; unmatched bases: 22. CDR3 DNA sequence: TGCGCCAGCAGCCAAGCCCTGGGGACGGGAGGGTTTGAAGATACGCACAATGAGCAGTTCTTC. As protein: CASSQALGTGGFEDTHNEQFF.

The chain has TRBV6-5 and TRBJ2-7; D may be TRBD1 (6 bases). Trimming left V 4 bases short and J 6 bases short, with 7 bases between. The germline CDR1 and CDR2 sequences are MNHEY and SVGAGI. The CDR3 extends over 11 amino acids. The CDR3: CASSSGVEQYF. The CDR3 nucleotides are TGTGCCAGCAGTTCAGGGGTCGAGCAGTACTTC.

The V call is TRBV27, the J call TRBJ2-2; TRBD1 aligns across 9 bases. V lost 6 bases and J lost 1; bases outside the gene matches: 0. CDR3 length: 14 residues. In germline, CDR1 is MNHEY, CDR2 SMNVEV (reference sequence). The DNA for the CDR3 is TGTGCCAGCAGGGGACAGGGGAACACCGGGGAGCTGTTTTTT. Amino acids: CASRGQGNTGELFF.

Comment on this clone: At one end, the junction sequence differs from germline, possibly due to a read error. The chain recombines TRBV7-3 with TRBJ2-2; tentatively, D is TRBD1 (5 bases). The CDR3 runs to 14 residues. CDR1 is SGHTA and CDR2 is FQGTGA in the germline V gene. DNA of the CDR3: TGTGCCGGCAGCCCGATAGGGGCCACCGGGGAGCTGTTTTTT. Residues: CAGSPIGATGELFF.

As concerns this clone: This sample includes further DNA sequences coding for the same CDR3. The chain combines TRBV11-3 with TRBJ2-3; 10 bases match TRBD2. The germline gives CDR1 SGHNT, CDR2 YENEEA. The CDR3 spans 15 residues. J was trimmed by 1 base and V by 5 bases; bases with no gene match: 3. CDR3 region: CASSPGTSGTDTQYF. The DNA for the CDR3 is TGTGCCAGCAGCCCCGGGACTAGCGGCACAGATACGCAGTATTTT.

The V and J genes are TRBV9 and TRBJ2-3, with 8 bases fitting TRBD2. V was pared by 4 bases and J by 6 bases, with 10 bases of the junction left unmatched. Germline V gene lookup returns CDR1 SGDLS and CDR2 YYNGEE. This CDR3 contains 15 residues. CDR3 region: CASSFRSGSRDTQYF. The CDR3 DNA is TGTGCCAGCAGCTTTCGAAGCGGGAGTCGGGATACGCAGTATTTT.

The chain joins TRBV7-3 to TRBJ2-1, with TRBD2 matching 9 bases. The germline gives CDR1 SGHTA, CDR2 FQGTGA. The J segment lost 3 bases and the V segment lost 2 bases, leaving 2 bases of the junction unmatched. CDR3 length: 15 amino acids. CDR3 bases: TGTGCCAGCAGCTTAGCTAGCGGGATCTACAATGAGCAGTTCTTC. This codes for CASSLASGIYNEQFF.

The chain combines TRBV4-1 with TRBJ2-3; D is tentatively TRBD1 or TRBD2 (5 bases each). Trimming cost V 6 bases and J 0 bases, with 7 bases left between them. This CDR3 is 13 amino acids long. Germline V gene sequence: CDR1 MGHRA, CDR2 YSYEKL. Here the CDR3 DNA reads TGCGCCAGCAGGGGGGTGAGCACAGATACGCAGTATTTT. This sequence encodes CASRGVSTDTQYF.

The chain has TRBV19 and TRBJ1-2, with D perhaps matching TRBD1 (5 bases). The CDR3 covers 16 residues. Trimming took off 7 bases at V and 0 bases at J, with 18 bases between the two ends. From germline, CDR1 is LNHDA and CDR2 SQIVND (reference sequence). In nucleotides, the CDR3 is TGTGCCAGTACCTCATGGAGGACACCAACTAACTATGGCTACACCTTC. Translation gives CASTSWRTPTNYGYTF.

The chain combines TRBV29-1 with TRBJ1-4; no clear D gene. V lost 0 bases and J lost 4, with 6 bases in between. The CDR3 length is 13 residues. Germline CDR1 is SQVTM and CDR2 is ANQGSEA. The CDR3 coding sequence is TGCAGCGTTGAAGAAGGGATTAATGAAAAACTGTTTTTT. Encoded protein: CSVEEGINEKLFF.

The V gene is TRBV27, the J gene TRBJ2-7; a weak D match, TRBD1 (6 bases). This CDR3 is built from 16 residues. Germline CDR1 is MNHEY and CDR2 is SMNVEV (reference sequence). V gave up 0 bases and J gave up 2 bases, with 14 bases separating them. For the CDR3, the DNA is TGTGCCAGCAGTTTATCTTTAGGGGACATCCCCTACGAGCAGTACTTC. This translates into CASSLSLGDIPYEQYF.

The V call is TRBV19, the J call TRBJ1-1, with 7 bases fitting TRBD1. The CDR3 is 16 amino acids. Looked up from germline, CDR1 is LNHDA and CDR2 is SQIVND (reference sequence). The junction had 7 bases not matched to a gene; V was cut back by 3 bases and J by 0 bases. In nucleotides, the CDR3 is TGTGCCAGTAGTATCATTACAGGGGCGGTGAACACTGAAGCTTTCTTT. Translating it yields CASSIITGAVNTEAFF.